This is a list of T cell receptor beta chains from one sample in a study of blood T cell repertoires in COVID-19. Here immunoSEQ multiplex PCR was the method, and the copy in TCRdb shows in-frame clones only, minus some. The sample lists approximately 200,000 clones; over 80% were seen once. What was sequenced was PBMCs or T cells enriched from blood (not recorded which). Receptors originate from a man between 18 and 35 years old with acute COVID-19. Both conserved end residues are part of each CDR3. Each record gives: V gene, J gene, CDR3 length, CDR3 protein.

v_call: TRBV23-1
j_call: TRBJ2-3
cdr3_length: 17
cdr3_aa: CASSQRLAGGSTDTQYF

v_call: TRBV19
j_call: TRBJ1-4
cdr3_length: 16
cdr3_aa: CASSMTWREVDEKLFF

v_call: TRBV7-3
j_call: TRBJ2-5
cdr3_length: 13
cdr3_aa: CASSKTGTETQYF

v_call: TRBV30
j_call: TRBJ1-1
cdr3_length: 15
cdr3_aa: CAWRRDGQKWSEAFF

v_call: TRBV29-1
j_call: TRBJ2-1
cdr3_length: 16
cdr3_aa: CSVGTAGGGSYNEQFF

v_call: TRBV4-3
j_call: TRBJ2-1
cdr3_length: 17
cdr3_aa: CASSQGVGSRGNNEQFF

v_call: TRBV6-5
j_call: TRBJ2-2
cdr3_length: 15
cdr3_aa: CASSSAGGISGELFF

v_call: TRBV4-2
j_call: TRBJ2-7
cdr3_length: 19
cdr3_aa: CASSQDPQTGGGPSYEQYF

v_call: TRBV15
j_call: TRBJ1-3
cdr3_length: 17
cdr3_aa: CATSREIQGAHGNTIYF

v_call: TRBV28
j_call: TRBJ1-5
cdr3_length: 12
cdr3_aa: CASTNTGIPQHF

v_call: TRBV7-2
j_call: TRBJ2-3
cdr3_length: 16
cdr3_aa: CASSSYSGRGQGTQYF

v_call: TRBV7-2
j_call: TRBJ1-3
cdr3_length: 16
cdr3_aa: CASSLAQGAYGNTIYF

v_call: TRBV2
j_call: TRBJ2-7
cdr3_length: 16
cdr3_aa: CASSEAVGGSPYEQYF

v_call: TRBV30
j_call: TRBJ2-5
cdr3_length: 13
cdr3_aa: CAWGVGGQETQYF

v_call: TRBV7-3
j_call: TRBJ1-3
cdr3_length: 13
cdr3_aa: CASSTGAGNTIYF

v_call: TRBV5-1
j_call: TRBJ2-5
cdr3_length: 15
cdr3_aa: CASSLLAGGGETQYF

v_call: TRBV19
j_call: TRBJ1-1
cdr3_length: 15
cdr3_aa: CASRDRGHGNTEAFF